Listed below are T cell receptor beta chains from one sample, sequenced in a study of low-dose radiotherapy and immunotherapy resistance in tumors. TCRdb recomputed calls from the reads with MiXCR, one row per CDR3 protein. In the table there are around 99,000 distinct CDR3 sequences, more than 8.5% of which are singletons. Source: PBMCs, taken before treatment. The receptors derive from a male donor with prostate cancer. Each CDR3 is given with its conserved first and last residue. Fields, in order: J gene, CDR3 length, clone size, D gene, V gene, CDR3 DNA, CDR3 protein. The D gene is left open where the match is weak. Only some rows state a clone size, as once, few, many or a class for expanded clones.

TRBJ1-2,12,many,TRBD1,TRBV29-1,TGCAGCGTAGGGACAGGGATGGGGGGCTACACCTTC,CSVGTGMGGYTF
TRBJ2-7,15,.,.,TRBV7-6,TGTGCCAGCAGCTACCGGGACGGACCGACCTACGAGCAGTACTTC,CASSYRDGPTYEQYF
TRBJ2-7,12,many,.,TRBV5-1,TGCGCCAGCAGCGCGACAGGTAACGAGCAGTACTTC,CASSATGNEQYF
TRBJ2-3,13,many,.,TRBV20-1,TGCAGTGCTAGCAGGGGAGGGACAGATACGCAGTATTTT,CSASRGGTDTQYF
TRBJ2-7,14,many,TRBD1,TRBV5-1,TGCGCCAGCAGGGCAGGGGGCGGTGGATACGAGCAGTACTTC,CASRAGGGGYEQYF
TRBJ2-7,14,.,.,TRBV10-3,TGTGCCATCAGTGAAAGTTCTAGCGCCTACGAGCAGTACTTC,CAISESSSAYEQYF
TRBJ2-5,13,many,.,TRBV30,TGTGCCTGGAGAGGCAGGGCGAGGGAGACCCAGTACTTC,CAWRGRARETQYF
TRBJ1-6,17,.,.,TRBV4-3,TGCGCCAGCAGCCAGCTTTTATCGGGCCCCTGGGGTTCACCCCCCCACTTT,CASSQLLSGPWGSPPHF
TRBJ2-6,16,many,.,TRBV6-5,TGTGCCAGCAGTGACGCGAAGGGTTCTGGGGCCAACGTCCTGACTTTC,CASSDAKGSGANVLTF
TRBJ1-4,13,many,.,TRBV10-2,TGCGCCAGCAGCGGGACAAGTAATGAAAAACTGTTTTTT,CASSGTSNEKLFF
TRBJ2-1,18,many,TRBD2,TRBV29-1,TGCAGCGTTGAAGTTCTCCTACTAGCGGGAGCTAAGGACAATGAGCAGTTCTTC,CSVEVLLLAGAKDNEQFF
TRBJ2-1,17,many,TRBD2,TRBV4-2,TGTGCCAGCAGCCAAGTGACTAGCGGGAGTCTCTACAATGAGCAGTTCTTC,CASSQVTSGSLYNEQFF
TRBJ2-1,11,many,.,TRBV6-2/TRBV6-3,TGTGCCAGCAGTTTCGACAATGAGCAGTTCTTC,CASSFDNEQFF
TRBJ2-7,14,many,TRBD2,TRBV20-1,TGCAGTGCTAGAGTCAGCGGGAGATCCTACGAGCAGTACTTC,CSARVSGRSYEQYF
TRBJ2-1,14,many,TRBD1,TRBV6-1,TGTGCCAGCAGCGGAGGGACAGGCCTCAATGAGCAGTTCTTC,CASSGGTGLNEQFF
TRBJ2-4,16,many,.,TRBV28,TGTGCCAGCAGTTCGCGTGAGCTCATAGCCAAAAACATTCAGTACTTC,CASSSRELIAKNIQYF
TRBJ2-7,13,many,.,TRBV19,TGTGCCAGTAGTTTCCGGGCCTCTGGCGAGCAGTACTTC,CASSFRASGEQYF
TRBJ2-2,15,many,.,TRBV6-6,TGTGCCAGCAGACTTGACGTCGCGAACACCGGGGAGCTGTTTTTT,CASRLDVANTGELFF
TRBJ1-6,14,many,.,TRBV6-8,TGTGCCAGCAGTTCGGGGGCTGGATTCTCACCCCTCCACTTT,CASSSGAGFSPLHF
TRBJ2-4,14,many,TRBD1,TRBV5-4,TGTGCCAGCAGACTAGACAGGGCGGTGGACATTCAGTACTTC,CASRLDRAVDIQYF
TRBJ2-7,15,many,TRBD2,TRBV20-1,TGCAGTGCTAGAGATGCGGGAGGGTACTCCTACGAGCAGTACTTC,CSARDAGGYSYEQYF
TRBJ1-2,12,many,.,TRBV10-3,TGTGCCATCAAAGACAGTACCTATGGCTACACCTTC,CAIKDSTYGYTF
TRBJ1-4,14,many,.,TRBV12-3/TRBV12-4,TGTGCCAGCAGTCTTAGGGGCGCGGGTGAAAAACTGTTTTTT,CASSLRGAGEKLFF
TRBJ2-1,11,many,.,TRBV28,TGTGCCAGCAGTAGGGGGGCGGAGCAGTTCTTC,CASSRGAEQFF
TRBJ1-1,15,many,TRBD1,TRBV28,TGTGCCAGCCGGCCGGGGACAGGGGTCCCCACTGAAGCTTTCTTT,CASRPGTGVPTEAFF
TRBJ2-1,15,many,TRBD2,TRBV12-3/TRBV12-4,TGTGCCAGCAGTTTATTACTAGCGGGAGTCAATGAGCAGTTCTTC,CASSLLLAGVNEQFF
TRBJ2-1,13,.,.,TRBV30,TGTGCCTGGAGGGATCCTGGGGGCAATGAGCAGTTCTTC,CAWRDPGGNEQFF
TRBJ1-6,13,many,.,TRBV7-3,TGTGCCAGCCAGGAGGGCTCGAATTCACCCCTCCACTTT,CASQEGSNSPLHF
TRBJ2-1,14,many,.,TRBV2,TGTGCCAGCCTCGGGTCTAGCTCCTACAATGAGCAGTTCTTC,CASLGSSSYNEQFF